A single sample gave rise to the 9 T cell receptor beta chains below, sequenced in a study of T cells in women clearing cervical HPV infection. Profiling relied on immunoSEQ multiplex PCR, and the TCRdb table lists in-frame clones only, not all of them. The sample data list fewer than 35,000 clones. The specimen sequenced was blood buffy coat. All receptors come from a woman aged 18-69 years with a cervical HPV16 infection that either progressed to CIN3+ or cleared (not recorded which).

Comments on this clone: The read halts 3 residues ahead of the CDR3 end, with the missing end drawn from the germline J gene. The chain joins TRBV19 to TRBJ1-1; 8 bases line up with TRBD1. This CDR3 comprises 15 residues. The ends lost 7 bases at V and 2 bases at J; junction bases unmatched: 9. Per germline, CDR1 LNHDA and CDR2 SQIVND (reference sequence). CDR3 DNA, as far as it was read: TGTGCCAGTACCACTTCCGGGACAGGTAACACTGAA. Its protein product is CASTTSGTGNTE. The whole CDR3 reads CASTTSGTGNTEAFF.

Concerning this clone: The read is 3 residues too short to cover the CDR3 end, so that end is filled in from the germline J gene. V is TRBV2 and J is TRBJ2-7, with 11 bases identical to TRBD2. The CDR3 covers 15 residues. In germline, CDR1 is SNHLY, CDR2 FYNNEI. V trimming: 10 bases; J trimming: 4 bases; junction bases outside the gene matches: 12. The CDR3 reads CAIQIAGGPRYEQYF. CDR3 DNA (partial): TGTGCCATCCAGATAGCGGGAGGGCCAAGATACGAG. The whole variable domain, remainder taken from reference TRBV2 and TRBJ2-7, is EPEVTQTPSHQVTQMGQEVILRCVPISNHLYFYWYRQILGQKVEFLVSFYNNEISEKSEIFDDQFSVERPDGSNFTLKIRSTKLEDSAMYFCAIQIAGGPRYEQYFGPGTRLTVT.

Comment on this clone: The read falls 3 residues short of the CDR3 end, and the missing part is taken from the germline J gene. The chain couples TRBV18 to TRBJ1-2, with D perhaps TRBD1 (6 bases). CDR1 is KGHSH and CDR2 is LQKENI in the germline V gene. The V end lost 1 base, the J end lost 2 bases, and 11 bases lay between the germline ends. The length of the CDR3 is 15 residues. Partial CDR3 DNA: TGTGCCAGCTCACCACTAAGGACAGACAACTATGGC. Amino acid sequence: CASSPLRTDNYG. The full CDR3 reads CASSPLRTDNYGYTF.

This CDR3 reads CASSDQDSRVGKLFF. The CDR3 DNA, read in part, is TGTGCCAGCAGCGACCAGGACAGTCGGGTTGGAAAA. The chain employs TRBV5-6 and TRBJ1-4, with D possibly TRBD1 on 6 matching bases. Read sequence stops 3 residues before the CDR3 end, and the germline J gene provides the missing end. The CDR3 consists of 15 residues. Trimming took off 4 bases at V and 10 bases at J, with 20 bases between the two ends. Germline V gene lookup returns CDR1 SGHDT and CDR2 YYEEEE.

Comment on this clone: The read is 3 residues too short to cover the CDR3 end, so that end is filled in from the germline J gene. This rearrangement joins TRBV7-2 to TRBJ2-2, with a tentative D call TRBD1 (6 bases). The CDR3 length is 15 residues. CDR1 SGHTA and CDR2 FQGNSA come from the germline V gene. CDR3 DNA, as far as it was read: TGTGCCAGCAGCCAACCGGGACAAATAAATTCACCG. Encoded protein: CASSQPGQINSP. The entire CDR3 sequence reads CASSQPGQINSPLFF.

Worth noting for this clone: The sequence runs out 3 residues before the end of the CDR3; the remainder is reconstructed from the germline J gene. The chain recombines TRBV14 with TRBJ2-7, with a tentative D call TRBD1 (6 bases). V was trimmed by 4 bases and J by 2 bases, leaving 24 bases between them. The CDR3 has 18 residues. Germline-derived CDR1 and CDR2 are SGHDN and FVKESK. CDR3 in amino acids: CASSLGVFRTDLPYEQYF. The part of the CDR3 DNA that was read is TGTGCCAGCAGCCTAGGAGTGTTCCGGACAGACCTACCCTACGAG.

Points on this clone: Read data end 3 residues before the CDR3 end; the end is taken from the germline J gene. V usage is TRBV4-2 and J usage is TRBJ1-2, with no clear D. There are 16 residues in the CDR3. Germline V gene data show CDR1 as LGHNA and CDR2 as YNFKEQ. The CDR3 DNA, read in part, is TGTGCCAGCAGCCATCCTAGCGGCTCCTCCTACAATGAC. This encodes CASSHPSGSSYND. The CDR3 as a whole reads CASSHPSGSSYNDYTF.

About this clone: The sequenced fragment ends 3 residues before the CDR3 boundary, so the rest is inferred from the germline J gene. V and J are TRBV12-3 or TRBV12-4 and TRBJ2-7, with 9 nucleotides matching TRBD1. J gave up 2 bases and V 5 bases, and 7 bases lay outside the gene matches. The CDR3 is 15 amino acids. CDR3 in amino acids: CASSTTGTGTYEQYF. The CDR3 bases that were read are TGTGCCAGCAGTACGACCGGGACAGGGACCTACGAG.

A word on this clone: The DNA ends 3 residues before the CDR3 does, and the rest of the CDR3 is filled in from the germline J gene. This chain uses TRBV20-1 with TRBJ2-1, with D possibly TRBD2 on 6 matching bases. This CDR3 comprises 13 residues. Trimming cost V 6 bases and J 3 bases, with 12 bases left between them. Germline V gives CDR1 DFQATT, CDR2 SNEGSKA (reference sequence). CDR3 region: CSASGTFYNEQFF. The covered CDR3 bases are TGCAGTGCCTCCGGGACTTTCTACAATGAG.